This T cell receptor (beta chain) was identified in a study of T cell responses to AZD1222 COVID-19 vaccine. The study, taken as a whole, reports: Following two doses of AZD1222, Spike-specific TCR breadth and depth rose. Clonal diversity was possibly underestimated, and the donors were mostly white British, with more females.

About this clone: Its cognate antigen is unknown.

With V trimmed by 3 bases and J by 4 bases, 7 bases remained unmatched. This CDR3 contains 14 residues. Germline loops: CDR1 GTSNPN, CDR2 SVGIG (reference sequence). The assay was immunoSEQ multiplex PCR, and TCRdb's table has in-frame clones only and misses some. The table includes 95,000 to 150,000 clones, about 92% detected once. The sequence was obtained from an adult who received the AZD1222 COVID-19 vaccine. Sequenced here: peripheral blood, sampled 28 days after the second AZD1222 dose. J is TRBJ1-2 and V is TRBV30; the match to TRBD1 covers 8 bases. The CDR3 sequence is CAWRESTGVYGYTF. DNA of the CDR3: TGTGCCTGGAGAGAGTCGACAGGGGTCTATGGCTACACCTTC.